A single sample is the source of the 28 T cell receptor beta chains below, sequenced in a study of cytomegalovirus exposure and HLA in healthy donors (TCRdb year 2017). The library was made by the immunoSEQ multiplex PCR assay. For the multiplex PCR, a mixture combining 60 forward primers for TCR Vbeta segments and 13 reverse primers for TCR Jbeta segments was used. TCRdb carries this immuneACCESS record with in-frame sequences only. Its versions omit some clonotypes, under half of them owing to an unresolved V gene in the studies checked, with the rest unexplained. The sample yields 150,000 or so clones; around 67% were counted once. 1.5% to 2% of the sample comes from the top ten. Sequenced input: PBMCs. All receptors derive from a woman aged 18-29 years in good health and CMV-seronegative.

The chain employs TRBV18 and TRBJ1-3, with a weak D call TRBD1 (6 bases). Trimming stripped 4 bases from V and 0 bases from J, with 19 bases between. This CDR3 spans 18 amino acids. CDR1 is KGHSH and CDR2 is LQKENI in the germline V gene. The CDR3 spells CASSRASGAPVSGNTIYF. The CDR3 DNA reads as TGTGCCAGCTCACGGGCCTCAGGGGCCCCAGTCTCTGGAAACACCATATATTTT.

About this clone: Relative to the germline gene, one junction end is altered; a read error may explain this. The genes are TRBV10-3 and TRBJ2-7; D gene ambiguous. The germline V gene encodes CDR1 ENHRY and CDR2 SYGVKD. This CDR3 is built from 14 residues. This CDR3 is CASSLYQNSYEQYF. The DNA of the CDR3 is TGTGCCAGCAGTCTATACCAAAACTCCTACGAGCAGTACTTC.

The chain recombines TRBV19 with TRBJ2-3, with 7 bases fitting TRBD2. Unmatched junction bases numbered 12, after V lost 5 bases and J lost 4 bases. The V gene's germline CDR1 is LNHDA and CDR2 SQIVND (reference sequence). The CDR3 runs 16 residues. The DNA for the CDR3 is TGTGCCAGTAGTCCCCTCGCGGGGGTTGGCTCAGATACGCAGTATTTT. Its protein is CASSPLAGVGSDTQYF.

The chain employs TRBV6-6 and TRBJ2-3; 9 bases are a match to TRBD2. This CDR3 has 16 residues. Germline V gene sequence: CDR1 MNHNY, CDR2 SVGAGI (reference sequence). Germline trimming cut 0 bases from V and 4 bases from J; bases unmatched to any gene: 5. The CDR3, as DNA: TGTGCCAGCAGTTACTCGCCCGCGGGGGGGGCAGATACGCAGTATTTT. Protein product: CASSYSPAGGADTQYF.

This chain connects TRBV7-2 to TRBJ1-1; 7 positions match TRBD1. V dropped 5 bases and J dropped 4; count of bases not matched to a gene: 10. The CDR3 sequence is 15 residues long. The germline gives CDR1 SGHTA, CDR2 FQGNSA. The CDR3 reads CASSHGQARSTEAFF. The CDR3 DNA reads as TGTGCCAGCAGCCACGGACAGGCCCGAAGCACTGAAGCTTTCTTT.

This clone has a handful of counts. The chain links TRBV28 to TRBJ2-7; weak D call: TRBD1 (6 bases). Trimming shortened V by 6 bases and J by 7 bases, and 19 bases separated the two germline ends. The CDR3 spans 14 residues. Germline CDR1 and CDR2: MDHEN and SYDVKM. The CDR3 DNA reads TGTGCCAGCAGGGGGGACACCACCCCCGTGGAGCAGTACTTC. Translation: CASRGDTTPVEQYF. The full variable domain, its missing parts supplied by reference TRBV28 and TRBJ2-7, is DVKVTQSSRYLVKRTGEKVFLECVQDMDHENMFWYRQDPGLGLRLIYFSYDVKMKEKGDIPEGYSVSREKKERFSLILESASTNQTSMYLCASRGDTTPVEQYFGPGTRLTVT.

The chain has TRBV5-1 and TRBJ1-1, with D possibly being TRBD1 (5 bases). The V end was cut by 5 bases, the J end by 10 bases, with 21 bases between. The CDR3 has 14 amino acids. Germline CDR1 is SGHRS and CDR2 is YFSETQ. DNA for the CDR3: TGCGCCAGCAGTCCACTACAGGAGGGAGGTGGAGCTTTCTTT. It yields the protein CASSPLQEGGGAFF.

This chain uses TRBV15 with TRBJ1-5, with 11 bases lining up with TRBD1. V was pared by 5 bases and J by 4 bases, with 10 bases of the junction left unmatched. In germline, CDR1 is LNHNV, CDR2 YYDKDF (reference sequence). The length of the CDR3 is 17 residues. This CDR3 is CATSRDRDRGFNQPQHF. The CDR3, as DNA: TGTGCCACCAGCCGGGACCGGGACAGGGGGTTTAATCAGCCCCAGCATTTT.

In DNA form, the CDR3 reads TGCACCAGCAGCCAAGACGGGGGGCCGGATAATTCACCCCTCCACTTT. Its protein is CTSSQDGGPDNSPLHF. V gene TRBV1 combines with J gene TRBJ1-6. TRBV1 is designated a pseudogene. CDR3 size: 16 residues.

The chain links TRBV30 to TRBJ1-1; 7 positions agree with TRBD1. The CDR3 is 14 amino acids. With 7 bases clipped from V and 0 bases from J, the junction kept 8 bases outside the gene matches. The germline gives CDR1 GTSNPN, CDR2 SVGIG (reference sequence). The CDR3 sequence: CALQGLTMNTEAFF. Here the CDR3 DNA reads TGTGCCTTACAGGGGCTTACTATGAACACTGAAGCTTTCTTT.

This rearrangement joins TRBV4-3 to TRBJ1-1; 8 bases map to TRBD1. The CDR3 extends over 16 amino acids. In germline, CDR1 is LGHNA, CDR2 YSLEER. The V and J ends lost 0 bases and 4 bases, in that order; junction bases with no gene match: 7. The CDR3 spells CASSQDRTGRGTEAFF. The CDR3 bases are TGCGCCAGCAGCCAAGACCGGACAGGGAGGGGCACTGAAGCTTTCTTT.

The rearrangement uses TRBV2 and TRBJ1-4; D gene unclear. In germline, CDR1 is SNHLY, CDR2 FYNNEI. This CDR3 is 11 amino acids long. Trimming took 5 bases from V and 6 from J, leaving 4 bases between them. CDR3 sequence reads: CASSTDEKLFF. CDR3 sequence (DNA): TGTGCCAGCAGTACGGATGAAAAACTGTTTTTT.

The chain uses TRBV19 and TRBJ2-3, with 7 bases aligning to TRBD1. There are 13 residues in the CDR3. Looked up from germline, CDR1 is LNHDA and CDR2 is SQIVND (reference sequence). J was trimmed by 4 bases and V by 5 bases; bases with no gene match: 3. The CDR3 region has the DNA TGTGCCAGTAGTGTAGGGGGCCCAGATACGCAGTATTTT. It codes for CASSVGGPDTQYF.

As regards this clone: The junction and the germline gene differ at one end; a read error may be behind it. This sequence joins TRBV7-8 and TRBJ1-3, with D perhaps matching TRBD1 (5 bases). Germline V gene data show CDR1 as SGHVS and CDR2 as FQNEAQ. The CDR3 has 15 residues. CDR3 sequence: CASSVAMAAGGTIYF. CDR3 nucleotide sequence: TGTGCCAGCAGCGTAGCGATGGCCGCGGGGGGCACCATATATTTT.

The chain combines TRBV29-1 with TRBJ1-1; D remains unclear. Deletions cut 2 bases from V and 3 bases from J, with 10 bases between. Germline CDR1 and CDR2: SQVTM and ANQGSEA. The CDR3 has 13 residues. The CDR3 DNA reads as TGCAGCGTTGAATCGGGTTTTGACACTGAAGCTTTCTTT. It translates to CSVESGFDTEAFF.

The rearrangement joins TRBV11-3 to TRBJ2-3, with TRBD1 identical over 10 bases. V lost 5 bases, J lost 5 bases, and 7 bases stayed unmatched. The CDR3 sequence is 15 residues long. The germline CDR1 and CDR2 sequences are SGHNT and YENEEA. Written as DNA, the CDR3 is TGTGCCAGCAGCCCTCGGACAGGGGGTTTAGATACGCAGTATTTT. Amino acid sequence: CASSPRTGGLDTQYF.

The V and J genes are TRBV9 and TRBJ1-2; 12 nucleotides match TRBD1. V lost 3 bases to trimming and J lost 8 bases; unmatched junction nucleotides: 5. Germline V gives CDR1 SGDLS, CDR2 YYNGEE. CDR3 length: 14 amino acids. CDR3 nucleotides: TGTGCCAGCAGCGCTAGGGACAGGGGGCGAGGCTACACCTTC. Its protein product is CASSARDRGRGYTF.

The rearrangement joins TRBV19 to TRBJ1-4; D is ambiguous. This CDR3 has 12 residues. The V gene's germline CDR1 is LNHDA and CDR2 SQIVND (reference sequence). With 5 bases removed from V and 8 bases from J, the gap between germline ends came to 9 bases. The CDR3, as DNA: TGTGCCAGTAGTTTGTCGGAGGAAAAACTGTTTTTT. Protein: CASSLSEEKLFF.

This chain connects TRBV9 to TRBJ2-1; 11 bases match TRBD2. The V segment lost 0 bases and the J segment 7 bases; nucleotides outside the gene matches: 3. The CDR3 runs to 15 residues. Germline V CDR1 and CDR2: SGDLS, YYNGEE. The DNA for the CDR3 is TGTGCCAGCAGCGTAGGGCTAGCGGGAGGTAATGAGCAGTTCTTC. Translated: CASSVGLAGGNEQFF.

The chain has TRBV5-1 and TRBJ2-2; D is ambiguous. Per the germline V gene, CDR1 is SGHRS and CDR2 is YFSETQ. V lost 2 bases and J 1 base, leaving 9 bases between the germline ends. This CDR3 comprises 15 residues. CDR3 bases: TGCGCCAGCAGCTTCTATCAGGAGAACACCGGGGAGCTGTTTTTT. The encoded protein is CASSFYQENTGELFF. Full variable domain (missing parts from reference TRBV5-1 and TRBJ2-2): KAGVTQTPRYLIKTRGQQVTLSCSPISGHRSVSWYQQTPGQGLQFLFEYFSETQRNKGNFPGRFSGRQFSNSRSEMNVSTLELGDSALYLCASSFYQENTGELFFGEGSRLTVL.

The chain is built from TRBV28 and TRBJ1-2, with a tentative D call TRBD1 (6 bases). The V gene lost 7 bases and the J gene lost 6 bases, with 15 bases spanning the gap. CDR1 is MDHEN, CDR2 SYDVKM, per germline. This CDR3 has 13 amino acids. This chain's CDR3 is CASINQGRDGYTF. The CDR3 coding sequence is TGTGCCAGCATCAACCAGGGGAGGGATGGCTACACCTTC.

This clone was seen only once. The rearrangement links TRBV29-1 to TRBJ1-2, with D possibly being TRBD1 (5 bases). The CDR3 is 13 residues long. V shed 6 bases and J shed 3 bases, with 14 bases lying between them. Germline CDR1 reads SQVTM; CDR2 reads ANQGSEA. The CDR3 loop is CSVPSRGDYGYTF. Here the CDR3 DNA reads TGCAGCGTACCTTCACGGGGGGACTATGGCTACACCTTC.

The chain carries TRBV7-2 and TRBJ2-2; 10 nucleotides match TRBD1. The V gene end was trimmed by 5 bases and the J gene end by 7 bases; junction bases not matched to a gene: 10. Germline V gives CDR1 SGHTA, CDR2 FQGNSA. There are 16 residues in the CDR3. The CDR3 DNA sequence: TGTGCCAGCAGCACAAACGACGGACAGGGGGACGGGGAGCTGTTTTTT. This encodes CASSTNDGQGDGELFF. Full variable domain (outside the CDR3, taken from reference TRBV7-2 and TRBJ2-2): GAGVSQSPSNKVTEKGKDVELRCDPISGHTALYWYRQSLGQGLEFLIYFQGNSAPDKSGLPSDRFSAERTGGSVSTLTIQRTQQEDSAVYLCASSTNDGQGDGELFFGEGSRLTVL.

The CDR3 spells CASSINGGVENIQYF. In DNA, the CDR3 is TGTGCCAGCTCTATAAATGGAGGGGTGGAAAACATTCAGTACTTC. The chain has TRBV6-5 and TRBJ2-4; tentative D call: TRBD2 (6 bases). Germline lookup yields CDR1 MNHEY and CDR2 SVGAGI. This CDR3 region has 15 residues. Trimming removed 8 bases from V and 5 bases from J, with 19 bases in between.

This sequence joins TRBV4-3 and TRBJ2-1; 8 positions match TRBD2. Germline assignment: CDR1 LGHNA and CDR2 YSLEER. Trimming at V came to 5 bases and at J to 8 bases, leaving 17 bases not matched to a gene. The length of the CDR3 is 17 residues. CDR3 nucleotides: TGCGCCAGCAGCAAATCCATTCGGGAGGGCCTTAAAGATGAGCAGTTCTTC. Residues: CASSKSIREGLKDEQFF.

The chain has TRBV6-1 and TRBJ1-2, with D perhaps TRBD1 (5 bases). CDR1 is MNHNS and CDR2 is SASEGT in the germline V gene. Trimming cost V 6 bases and J 0 bases, with 14 bases left between them. This CDR3 spans 15 amino acids. In nucleotides, the CDR3 is TGTGCCAGCAGGGGGGAGGGACCCTCTAACTATGGCTACACCTTC. Its protein is CASRGEGPSNYGYTF.

The genes are TRBV28 and TRBJ2-2, with TRBD1 identical over 8 bases. CDR1 is MDHEN, CDR2 SYDVKM, per germline. Trimming at V came to 3 bases and at J to 4 bases, leaving 7 bases not matched to a gene. The CDR3 length is 16 residues. CDR3 nucleotide sequence: TGTGCCAGCAGTTTTCGGGGCAGGGGGCCCACCGGGGAGCTGTTTTTT. This gives the protein CASSFRGRGPTGELFF.

This clone was seen only once. The rearrangement uses TRBV27 and TRBJ2-1; D gene uncertain. This CDR3 contains 15 residues. Trimming shortened V by 0 bases and J by 1 base, and 7 bases separated the two germline ends. From germline, CDR1 is MNHEY and CDR2 SMNVEV (reference sequence). CDR3 sequence (DNA): TGTGCCAGCAGTTTATCGATCGAGTCCTACAATGAGCAGTTCTTC. Encoded protein: CASSLSIESYNEQFF.